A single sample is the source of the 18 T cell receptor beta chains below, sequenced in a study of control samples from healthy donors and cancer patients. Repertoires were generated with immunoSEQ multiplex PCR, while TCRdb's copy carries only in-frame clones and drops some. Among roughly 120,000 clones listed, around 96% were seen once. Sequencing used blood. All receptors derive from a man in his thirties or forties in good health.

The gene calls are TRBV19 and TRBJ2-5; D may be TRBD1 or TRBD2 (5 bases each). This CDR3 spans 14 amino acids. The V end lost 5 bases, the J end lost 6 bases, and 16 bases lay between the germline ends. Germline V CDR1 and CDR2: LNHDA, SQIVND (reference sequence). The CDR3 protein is CASSLLGEGQTQYF. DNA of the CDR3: TGTGCCAGTAGTCTCCTTGGAGAGGGGCAGACCCAGTACTTC.

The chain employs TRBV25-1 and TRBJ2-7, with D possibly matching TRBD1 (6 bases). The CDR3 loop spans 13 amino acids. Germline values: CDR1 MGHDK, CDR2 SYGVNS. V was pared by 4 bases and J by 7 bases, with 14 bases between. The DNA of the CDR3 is TGTGCCAGCAGTGGCAGGGAAAGGGGGGAGCAGTACTTC. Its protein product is CASSGRERGEQYF.

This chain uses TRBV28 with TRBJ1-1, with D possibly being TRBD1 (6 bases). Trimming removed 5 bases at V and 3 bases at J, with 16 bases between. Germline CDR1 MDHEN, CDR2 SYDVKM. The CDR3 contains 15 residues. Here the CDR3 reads CASSIYQGLYTEAFF. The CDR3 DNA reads TGTGCCAGCAGTATATACCAGGGGTTGTACACTGAAGCTTTCTTT.

CDR3 in amino acids: CASSPMTGRDTGELFF. The CDR3 nucleotides read TGTGCCAGCAGTCCCATGACAGGGAGGGACACCGGGGAGCTGTTTTTT. V and J are TRBV6-2 or TRBV6-3 and TRBJ2-2; D is possibly TRBD1 or TRBD2 (7 bases each). V shed 5 bases and J shed 3 bases, with 16 bases lying between them. The CDR3 loop spans 16 amino acids. Germline loops: CDR1 MNHEY, CDR2 SVGEGT.

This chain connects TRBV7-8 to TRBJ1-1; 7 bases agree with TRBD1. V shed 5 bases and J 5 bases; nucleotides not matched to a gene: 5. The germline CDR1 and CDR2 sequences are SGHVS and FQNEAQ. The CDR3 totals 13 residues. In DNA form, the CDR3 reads TGTGCCAGCAGCCAAGACAGGGATACTGAAGCTTTCTTT. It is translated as CASSQDRDTEAFF.

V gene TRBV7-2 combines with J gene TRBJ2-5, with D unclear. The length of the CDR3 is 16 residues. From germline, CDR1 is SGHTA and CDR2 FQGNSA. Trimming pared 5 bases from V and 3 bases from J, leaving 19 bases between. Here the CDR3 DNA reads TGTGCCAGCAGCCGCAGAACCAGTTTGGGCAAAGAGACCCAGTACTTC. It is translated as CASSRRTSLGKETQYF.

The CDR3 DNA reads TGCGCCAGCAGCTTAGAAATCTCCTACGAGCAGTACTTC. Translating it yields CASSLEISYEQYF. The gene calls are TRBV5-1 and TRBJ2-7; D unresolved. Trimming removed 2 bases from V and 0 bases from J, with 6 bases in between. The CDR3 has 13 residues. The germline CDR1 and CDR2 sequences are SGHRS and YFSETQ.

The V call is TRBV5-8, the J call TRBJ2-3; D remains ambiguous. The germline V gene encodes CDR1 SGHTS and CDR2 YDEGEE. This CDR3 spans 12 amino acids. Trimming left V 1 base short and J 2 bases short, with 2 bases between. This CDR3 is CASSLLTDTQYF. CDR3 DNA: TGTGCCAGCAGCTTGCTCACAGATACGCAGTATTTT.

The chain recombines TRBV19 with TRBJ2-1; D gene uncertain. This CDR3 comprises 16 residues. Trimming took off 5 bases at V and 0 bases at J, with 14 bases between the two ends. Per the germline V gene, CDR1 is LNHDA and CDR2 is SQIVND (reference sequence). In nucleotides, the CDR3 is TGTGCCAGTAGTCCTTGGAATCCTCCCTCCTACAATGAGCAGTTCTTC. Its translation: CASSPWNPPSYNEQFF. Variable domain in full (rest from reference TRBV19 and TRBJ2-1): DGGITQSPKYLFRKEGQNVTLSCEQNLNHDAMYWYRQDPGQGLRLIYYSQIVNDFQKGDIAEGYSVSREKKESFPLTVTSAQKNPTAFYLCASSPWNPPSYNEQFFGPGTRLTVL.

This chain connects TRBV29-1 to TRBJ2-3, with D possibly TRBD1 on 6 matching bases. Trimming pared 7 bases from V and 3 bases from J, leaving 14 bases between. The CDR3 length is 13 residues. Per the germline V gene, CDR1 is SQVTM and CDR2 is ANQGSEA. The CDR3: CSAEGQRTDTQYF. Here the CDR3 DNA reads TGCAGCGCCGAAGGACAGAGGACAGATACGCAGTATTTT.

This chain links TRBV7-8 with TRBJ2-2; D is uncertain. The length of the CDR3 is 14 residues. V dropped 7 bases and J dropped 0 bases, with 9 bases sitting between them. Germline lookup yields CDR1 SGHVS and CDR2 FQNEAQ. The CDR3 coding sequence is TGTGCCAGCACGGTTGGTACGAACACCGGGGAGCTGTTTTTT. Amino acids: CASTVGTNTGELFF.

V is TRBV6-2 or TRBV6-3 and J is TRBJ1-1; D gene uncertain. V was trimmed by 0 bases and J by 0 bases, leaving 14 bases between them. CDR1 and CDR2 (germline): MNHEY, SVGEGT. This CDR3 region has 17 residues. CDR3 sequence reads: CASSYSGREQMNTEAFF. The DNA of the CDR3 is TGTGCCAGCAGTTACTCCGGGCGGGAACAGATGAACACTGAAGCTTTCTTT.

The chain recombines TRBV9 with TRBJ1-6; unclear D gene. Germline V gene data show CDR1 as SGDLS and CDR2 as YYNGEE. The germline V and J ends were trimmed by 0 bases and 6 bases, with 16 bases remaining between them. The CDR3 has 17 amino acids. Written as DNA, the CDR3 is TGTGCCAGCAGCGTAGCTACAGAAGACCCGGGTAATTCACCCCTCCACTTT. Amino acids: CASSVATEDPGNSPLHF. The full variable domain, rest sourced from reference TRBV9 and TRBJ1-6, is DSGVTQTPKHLITATGQRVTLRCSPRSGDLSVYWYQQSLDQGLQFLIQYYNGEERAKGNILERFSAQQFPDLHSELNLSSLELGDSALYFCASSVATEDPGNSPLHFGNGTRLTVT.

CDR3 sequence (DNA): TGTGCCTGGAGGACAGGGGCCCACGAGCAGTACTTC. Translation gives CAWRTGAHEQYF. This sequence joins TRBV30 and TRBJ2-7; the match to TRBD1 covers 8 bases. This CDR3 contains 12 residues. Trimming at V came to 3 bases and at J to 5 bases, leaving 3 bases not matched to a gene. The V gene's germline CDR1 is GTSNPN and CDR2 SVGIG (reference sequence). The full variable domain, its missing parts supplied by reference TRBV30 and TRBJ2-7, is SQTIHQWPATLVQPVGSPLSLECTVEGTSNPNLYWYRQAAGRGLQLLFYSVGIGQISSEVPQNLSASRPQDRQFILSSKKLLLSDSGFYLCAWRTGAHEQYFGPGTRLTVT.

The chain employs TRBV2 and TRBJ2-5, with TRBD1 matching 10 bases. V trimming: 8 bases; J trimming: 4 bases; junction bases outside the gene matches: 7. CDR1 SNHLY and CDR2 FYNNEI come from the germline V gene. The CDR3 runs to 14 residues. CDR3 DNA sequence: TGTGCCAGCTCCCGGACAGGGGGAGGAGAGACCCAGTACTTC. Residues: CASSRTGGGETQYF.

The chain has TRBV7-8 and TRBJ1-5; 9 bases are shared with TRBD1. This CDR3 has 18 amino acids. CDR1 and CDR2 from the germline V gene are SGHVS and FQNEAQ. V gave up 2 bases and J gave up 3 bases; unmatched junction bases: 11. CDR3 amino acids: CASSLYRGDREVNQPQHF. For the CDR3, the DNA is TGTGCCAGCAGCTTATACCGGGGGGACAGGGAAGTCAATCAGCCCCAGCATTTT.

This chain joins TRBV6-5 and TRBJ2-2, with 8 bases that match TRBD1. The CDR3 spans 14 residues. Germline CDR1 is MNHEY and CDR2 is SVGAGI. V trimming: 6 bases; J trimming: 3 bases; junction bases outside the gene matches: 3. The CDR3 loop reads CASRDRVYTGELFF. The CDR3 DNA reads TGTGCCAGCAGGGACAGGGTGTACACCGGGGAGCTGTTTTTT.

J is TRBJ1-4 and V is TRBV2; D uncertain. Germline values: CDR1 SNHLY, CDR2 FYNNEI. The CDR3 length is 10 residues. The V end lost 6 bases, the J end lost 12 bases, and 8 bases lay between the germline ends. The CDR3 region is CASSGGELFF. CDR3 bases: TGTGCCAGCAGCGGCGGCGAACTGTTTTTT. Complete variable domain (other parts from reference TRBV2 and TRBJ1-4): EPEVTQTPSHQVTQMGQEVILRCVPISNHLYFYWYRQILGQKVEFLVSFYNNEISEKSEIFDDQFSVERPDGSNFTLKIRSTKLEDSAMYFCASSGGELFFGSGTQLSVL.